These 29 T cell receptor beta chains originate from one sample sequenced in a study of blood T cell repertoires in COVID-19. Profiling relied on immunoSEQ multiplex PCR, and the TCRdb table lists in-frame clones only, not all of them. The sample lists 270,000 or so clones; around 89% were seen once. The material sequenced was PBMCs or T cells enriched from blood (not recorded which). The receptors originated from a woman in her thirties with acute COVID-19.

The rearrangement uses TRBV6-6 and TRBJ2-7, with TRBD2 matching over 8 bases. The V and J ends lost 5 bases and 6 bases, in that order; junction bases with no gene match: 9. In germline, CDR1 is MNHNY, CDR2 SVGAGI (reference sequence). The CDR3 totals 14 residues. The CDR3 region has the DNA TGTGCCAGCAGTCCAAGACTAGCGCGGTCCGAGCAGTACTTC. This translates into CASSPRLARSEQYF.

The chain joins TRBV28 to TRBJ1-3; a weak D match, TRBD1 (6 bases). V was pared by 6 bases and J by 11 bases, with 14 bases between. The CDR3 contains 12 residues. Germline values: CDR1 MDHEN, CDR2 SYDVKM. The CDR3 loop is CASSETRTAIYF. The CDR3 DNA is TGTGCCAGCAGCGAGACCCGGACAGCCATATATTTT.

V gene TRBV28 combines with J gene TRBJ2-1; 7 bases map to TRBD2. V shed 6 bases and J 7 bases; nucleotides not matched to a gene: 9. The germline V gene encodes CDR1 MDHEN and CDR2 SYDVKM. The CDR3 covers 14 residues. In DNA, the CDR3 is TGTGCCAGCAGGAACGCGGGAGAGATGAATGAGCAGTTCTTC. This codes for CASRNAGEMNEQFF.

The chain uses TRBV6-5 and TRBJ2-7; 11 nucleotides match TRBD2. Per the germline V gene, CDR1 is MNHEY and CDR2 is SVGAGI. The length of the CDR3 is 15 residues. V lost 6 bases and J lost 4; bases outside the gene matches: 8. The CDR3 loop is CASRRGLAVDYEQYF. In DNA, the CDR3 is TGTGCCAGCAGAAGGGGACTAGCGGTCGATTACGAGCAGTACTTC.

This chain connects TRBV2 to TRBJ2-3; 10 nucleotides line up with TRBD2. Trimming cost V 4 bases and J 2 bases; bases outside gene matches: 9. The CDR3 covers 17 residues. The V gene's germline CDR1 is SNHLY and CDR2 FYNNEI. The CDR3 nucleotides read TGTGCCAGCAGTGCCGGGGGGCTAGCGGGAGTCACAGATACGCAGTATTTT. It specifies CASSAGGLAGVTDTQYF.

Points on this clone: Other DNA sequences of this sample code for an identical CDR3. The V gene is TRBV5-1, the J gene TRBJ1-4; D is perhaps TRBD1 (6 bases). Per germline, CDR1 SGHRS and CDR2 YFSETQ. Trimming took off 2 bases at V and 0 bases at J, with 8 bases between the two ends. This CDR3 contains 15 residues. The DNA for the CDR3 is TGCGCCAGCAGCTTACAGGGAGCAACTAATGAAAAACTGTTTTTT. Protein product: CASSLQGATNEKLFF. Looking up the rest from reference TRBV5-1 and TRBJ1-4 gives the full variable domain: KAGVTQTPRYLIKTRGQQVTLSCSPISGHRSVSWYQQTPGQGLQFLFEYFSETQRNKGNFPGRFSGRQFSNSRSEMNVSTLELGDSALYLCASSLQGATNEKLFFGSGTQLSVL.

This clone was seen a few times. V usage is TRBV5-1 and J usage is TRBJ2-4, with a weak D call TRBD2 (6 bases). V lost 3 bases and J lost 6, with 16 bases in between. Germline-derived CDR1 and CDR2 are SGHRS and YFSETQ. The CDR3 runs to 15 residues. The CDR3 region has the DNA TGCGCCAGCAGCTGGAGTCCGGGAGAGGGAAACATTCAGTACTTC. It is translated as CASSWSPGEGNIQYF.

V is TRBV6-1 and J is TRBJ2-7, with D perhaps matching TRBD1 (6 bases). The germline V gene encodes CDR1 MNHNS and CDR2 SASEGT. This CDR3 region has 15 residues. V lost 1 base, J lost 1 base, and 11 bases lay in between. The CDR3 coding sequence is TGTGCCAGCAGTGAAGTTGGGACACGGTCCTACGAGCAGTACTTC. This translates into CASSEVGTRSYEQYF.

V and J are TRBV19 and TRBJ2-7; 7 nucleotides align to TRBD2. V shed 1 base, J shed 3 bases, and the junction held 9 bases outside the gene matches. This CDR3 spans 16 amino acids. CDR1 LNHDA and CDR2 SQIVND come from the germline V gene (reference sequence). In nucleotides, the CDR3 is TGTGCCAGTAGTATAGGGGATTCGGGACTAATCTACGAGCAGTACTTC. Residues: CASSIGDSGLIYEQYF.

The chain uses TRBV15 and TRBJ1-4, with D possibly being TRBD1 (5 bases). The length of the CDR3 is 16 residues. The germline V gene encodes CDR1 LNHNV and CDR2 YYDKDF (reference sequence). V was pared by 0 bases and J by 7 bases, with 15 bases between. CDR3 nucleotides: TGTGCCACCAGCAGAGATCGGGATCGGGGGGGTGAAAAACTGTTTTTT. Residues: CATSRDRDRGGEKLFF.

The genes are TRBV4-1 and TRBJ1-1; 7 bases agree with TRBD1. J lost 1 base, V lost 3 bases, and 8 bases had no gene match. Germline CDR1 MGHRA, CDR2 YSYEKL. CDR3 length equals 16 residues. The CDR3 DNA sequence: TGCGCCAGCAGCCAGCGAGAGGGACAGTGGAACACTGAAGCTTTCTTT. Its translation: CASSQREGQWNTEAFF.

To note about this clone: One end of the junction is discordant with germline, which a read error may explain. The CDR3 loop is CASNEGPHNEKLFF. In nucleotides, the CDR3 is TGCGCCAGCAATGAGGGGCCCCATAATGAAAAACTGTTTTTT. The chain joins TRBV10-2 to TRBJ1-4; D may be TRBD1 (5 bases). The length of the CDR3 is 14 residues. In germline, CDR1 is WSHSY, CDR2 SAAADI.

This clone was observed a few times. The chain combines TRBV4-1 with TRBJ2-2; the match to TRBD2 covers 16 bases. V lost 4 bases, J lost 4 bases, and 3 bases stayed unmatched. The CDR3 spans 17 residues. Germline V gives CDR1 MGHRA, CDR2 YSYEKL. The CDR3 here is CASSLGTSGGVTGELFF. The DNA of the CDR3 is TGCGCCAGCAGCCTCGGGACTAGCGGGGGGGTCACCGGGGAGCTGTTTTTT.

In its sample, this clone was seen once. The chain uses TRBV28 and TRBJ2-7; 7 nucleotides align to TRBD1. Germline trimming cut 5 bases from V and 0 bases from J; bases unmatched to any gene: 7. Germline V gene data show CDR1 as MDHEN and CDR2 as SYDVKM. This CDR3 is built from 15 residues. The CDR3 loop is CASSTETGFSYEQYF. The DNA of the CDR3 is TGTGCCAGCAGTACCGAGACAGGGTTCTCCTACGAGCAGTACTTC.

The chain combines TRBV14 with TRBJ1-4, with D perhaps TRBD1 (6 bases). V lost 0 bases and J lost 7, with 15 bases in between. CDR3 length: 16 residues. Germline V CDR1 and CDR2: SGHDN, FVKESK. CDR3 coding DNA: TGTGCCAGCAGCCAAGATCAGGGGCTAAGAAGTGAAAAACTGTTTTTT. Protein product: CASSQDQGLRSEKLFF.

The chain recombines TRBV28 with TRBJ2-2; D uncertain. The CDR3 is made up of 13 amino acids. With 8 bases removed from V and 0 bases from J, the gap between germline ends came to 7 bases. The germline CDR1 and CDR2 sequences are MDHEN and SYDVKM. The CDR3 sequence is CASLGSNTGELFF. The CDR3 DNA reads TGTGCCAGCCTCGGTTCGAACACCGGGGAGCTGTTTTTT.

This clone was detected only once. This rearrangement joins TRBV5-8 to TRBJ1-5; no clear D. V was shortened by 0 bases and J by 5 bases, with 6 bases between the two germline ends. CDR1 is SGHTS and CDR2 is YDEGEE in the germline V gene. The CDR3 consists of 13 residues. CDR3 in DNA: TGTGCCAGCAGCTTGGATATATATCAGCCCCAGCATTTT. This sequence encodes CASSLDIYQPQHF.

CDR3 DNA sequence: TGTGCCTGGAGTGAGTGGCTTGGCAATGAAAAACTGTTTTTT. Its translation is CAWSEWLGNEKLFF. The V call is TRBV30, the J call TRBJ1-4; D ambiguous. CDR3 length: 14 amino acids. Trimming pared 1 base from V and 5 bases from J, leaving 11 bases between. Germline V gives CDR1 GTSNPN, CDR2 SVGIG (reference sequence). Full variable domain (missing parts from reference TRBV30 and TRBJ1-4): SQTIHQWPATLVQPVGSPLSLECTVEGTSNPNLYWYRQAAGRGLQLLFYSVGIGQISSEVPQNLSASRPQDRQFILSSKKLLLSDSGFYLCAWSEWLGNEKLFFGSGTQLSVL.

This clone was counted a few times. This chain links TRBV29-1 with TRBJ1-4; D remains ambiguous. The CDR3 has 14 residues. V shed 7 bases and J shed 3 bases, with 15 bases lying between them. Germline V gene sequence: CDR1 SQVTM, CDR2 ANQGSEA. CDR3 loop: CSALLSVSNEKLFF. The CDR3 DNA reads TGCAGCGCCCTGCTGAGTGTATCTAATGAAAAACTGTTTTTT.

The DNA for the CDR3 is TGCAGCGTTTCCGCGGGGACTGAAGCTTTCTTT. This codes for CSVSAGTEAFF. The rearrangement uses TRBV29-1 and TRBJ1-1; D ambiguous. Germline V gene sequence: CDR1 SQVTM, CDR2 ANQGSEA. V was clipped by 5 bases and J by 5 bases, with 9 bases between them. The CDR3 loop spans 11 amino acids.

V usage is TRBV6-1 and J usage is TRBJ2-4, with unresolved D. Germline CDR1 is MNHNS and CDR2 is SASEGT. The CDR3 is 15 residues long. V lost 1 base, J lost 1 base, and 8 bases lay in between. CDR3 amino acids: CASSEEAYAKNIQYF. The CDR3 nucleotides are TGTGCCAGCAGTGAAGAAGCCTACGCCAAAAACATTCAGTACTTC.

V usage is TRBV11-3 and J usage is TRBJ2-2, with 11 bases aligning to TRBD1. This CDR3 is built from 15 residues. The germline CDR1 and CDR2 sequences are SGHNT and YENEEA. The ends lost 5 bases at V and 4 bases at J; junction bases unmatched: 3. CDR3 coding DNA: TGTGCCAGCAGCCCGGGACAGGGGGGCACCGGGGAGCTGTTTTTT. This codes for CASSPGQGGTGELFF.

The chain carries TRBV28 and TRBJ2-1, with 8 positions matching TRBD2. V lost 9 bases, J lost 3 bases, and 7 bases stayed unmatched. The germline V gene has CDR1 MDHEN and CDR2 SYDVKM. The CDR3 covers 14 residues. CDR3 coding DNA: TGTGCCAGAATCAGACTAGCGATCTACAATGAGCAGTTCTTC. It is translated as CARIRLAIYNEQFF.

The rearrangement uses TRBV4-1 and TRBJ2-7; tentatively, D is TRBD1 (7 bases). V was clipped by 2 bases and J by 6 bases, with 17 bases between them. The CDR3 runs to 15 residues. Germline values: CDR1 MGHRA, CDR2 YSYEKL. CDR3 loop: CASSQKGGQITEQYF. CDR3 bases: TGCGCCAGCAGCCAAAAGGGGGGACAGATCACCGAGCAGTACTTC.

The V and J genes are TRBV30 and TRBJ2-7; TRBD2 might be the D (7 bases). The V end lost 8 bases, the J end lost 2 bases, and 13 bases lay between the germline ends. Germline V CDR1 and CDR2: GTSNPN, SVGIG (reference sequence). The CDR3 runs 12 residues. The chain's CDR3 is CAGGAGTYEQYF. Written as DNA, the CDR3 is TGTGCCGGGGGGGCAGGGACCTACGAGCAGTACTTC.

The rearrangement uses TRBV15 and TRBJ1-2; D gene ambiguous. CDR3 size: 12 residues. V was trimmed by 1 base and J by 10 bases, leaving 10 bases between them. Germline V gene lookup returns CDR1 LNHNV and CDR2 YYDKDF (reference sequence). CDR3 DNA sequence: TGTGCCACCAGCAGAGCTACTAGGGTCTACACCTTC. As protein: CATSRATRVYTF.

This clone was seen once. This chain connects TRBV7-2 to TRBJ1-1; 7 positions match TRBD1. This CDR3 has 18 residues. V trimming: 5 bases; J trimming: 0 bases; junction bases outside the gene matches: 15. Germline V CDR1 and CDR2: SGHTA, FQGNSA. For the CDR3, the DNA is TGTGCCAGCAGCCCCTCTTTTTCGGAGGGGGCATTGAACACTGAAGCTTTCTTT. Translation: CASSPSFSEGALNTEAFF.

The V call is TRBV9, the J call TRBJ2-3; D is undetermined. The germline V gene has CDR1 SGDLS and CDR2 YYNGEE. This CDR3 region has 15 residues. Trimming removed 0 bases at V and 0 bases at J, with 8 bases between. CDR3 loop: CASSVAATSTDTQYF. The CDR3 coding sequence is TGTGCCAGCAGCGTAGCGGCGACTAGCACAGATACGCAGTATTTT.

This clone was counted between two and nine times. The chain couples TRBV28 to TRBJ1-1, with 8 bases that match TRBD1. CDR1 is MDHEN, CDR2 SYDVKM, per germline. This CDR3 contains 14 residues. V was pared by 5 bases and J by 0 bases, with 2 bases of the junction left unmatched. The DNA of the CDR3 is TGTGCCAGCAGTGAACAGGGGGTGAACACTGAAGCTTTCTTT. This gives the protein CASSEQGVNTEAFF.